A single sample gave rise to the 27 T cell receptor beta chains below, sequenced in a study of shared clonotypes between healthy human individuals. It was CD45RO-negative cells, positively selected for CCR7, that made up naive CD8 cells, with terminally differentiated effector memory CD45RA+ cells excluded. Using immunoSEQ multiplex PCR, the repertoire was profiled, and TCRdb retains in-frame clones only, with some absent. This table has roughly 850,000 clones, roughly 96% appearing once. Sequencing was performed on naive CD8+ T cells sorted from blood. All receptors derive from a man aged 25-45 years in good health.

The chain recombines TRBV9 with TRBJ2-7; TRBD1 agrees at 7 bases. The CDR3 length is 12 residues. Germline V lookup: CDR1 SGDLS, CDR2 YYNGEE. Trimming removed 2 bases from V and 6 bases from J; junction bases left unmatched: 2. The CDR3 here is CASSVTGVEQYF. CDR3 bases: TGTGCCAGCAGCGTCACAGGGGTCGAGCAGTACTTC.

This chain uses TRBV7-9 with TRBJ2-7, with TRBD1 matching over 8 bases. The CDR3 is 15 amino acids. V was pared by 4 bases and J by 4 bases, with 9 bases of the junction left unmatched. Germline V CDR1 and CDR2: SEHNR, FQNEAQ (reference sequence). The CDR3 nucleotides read TGTGCCAGCAGCTCCGGCCGGGGACAGGTTTACGAGCAGTACTTC. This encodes CASSSGRGQVYEQYF.

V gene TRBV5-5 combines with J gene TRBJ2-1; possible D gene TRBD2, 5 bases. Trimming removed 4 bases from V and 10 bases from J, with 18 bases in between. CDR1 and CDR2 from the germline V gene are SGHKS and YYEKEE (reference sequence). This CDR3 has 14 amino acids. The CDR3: CASSTSGPLHEQFF. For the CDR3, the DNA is TGTGCCAGCAGCACTAGTGGACCCCTACACGAGCAGTTCTTC. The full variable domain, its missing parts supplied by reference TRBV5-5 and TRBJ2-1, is DAGVTQSPTHLIKTRGQQVTLRCSPISGHKSVSWYQQVLGQGPQFIFQYYEKEERGRGNFPDRFSARQFPNYSSELNVNALLLGDSALYLCASSTSGPLHEQFFGPGTRLTVL.

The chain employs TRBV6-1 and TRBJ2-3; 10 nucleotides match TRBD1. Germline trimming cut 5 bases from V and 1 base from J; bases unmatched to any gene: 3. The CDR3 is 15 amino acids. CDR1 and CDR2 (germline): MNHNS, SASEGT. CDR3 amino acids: CASSPGTGGTDTQYF. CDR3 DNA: TGTGCCAGCAGTCCCGGGACAGGGGGCACAGATACGCAGTATTTT.

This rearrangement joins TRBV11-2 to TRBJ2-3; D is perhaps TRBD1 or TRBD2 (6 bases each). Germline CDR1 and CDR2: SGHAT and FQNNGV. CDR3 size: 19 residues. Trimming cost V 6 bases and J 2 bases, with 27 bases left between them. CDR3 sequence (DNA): TGTGCCAGCAGTCCAGCCGGATGGGGGGCAGACCCAAACACAGATACGCAGTATTTT. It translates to CASSPAGWGADPNTDTQYF. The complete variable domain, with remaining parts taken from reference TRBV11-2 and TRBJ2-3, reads EAGVAQSPRYKIIEKRQSVAFWCNPISGHATLYWYQQILGQGPKLLIQFQNNGVVDDSQLPKDRFSAERLKGVDSTLKIQPAKLEDSAVYLCASSPAGWGADPNTDTQYFGPGTRLTVL.

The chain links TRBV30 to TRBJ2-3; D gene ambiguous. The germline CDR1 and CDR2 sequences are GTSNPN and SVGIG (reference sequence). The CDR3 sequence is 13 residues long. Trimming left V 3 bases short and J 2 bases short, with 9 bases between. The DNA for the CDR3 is TGTGCCTGGAGCTTGCATTCCACAGATACGCAGTATTTT. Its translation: CAWSLHSTDTQYF.

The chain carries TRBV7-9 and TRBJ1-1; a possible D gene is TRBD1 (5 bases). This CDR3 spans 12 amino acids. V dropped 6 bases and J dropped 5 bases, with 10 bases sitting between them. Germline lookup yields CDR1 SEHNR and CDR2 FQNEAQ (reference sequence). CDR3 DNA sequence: TGTGCCAGCAGTCAGGGTCGGACTGAAGCTTTCTTT. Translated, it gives CASSQGRTEAFF.

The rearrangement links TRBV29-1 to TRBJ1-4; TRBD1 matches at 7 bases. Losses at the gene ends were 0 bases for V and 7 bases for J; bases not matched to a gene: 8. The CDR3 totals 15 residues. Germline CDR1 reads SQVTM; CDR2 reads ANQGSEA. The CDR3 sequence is CSVEELTGPGEKLFF. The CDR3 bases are TGCAGCGTTGAAGAACTGACAGGGCCGGGTGAAAAACTGTTTTTT.

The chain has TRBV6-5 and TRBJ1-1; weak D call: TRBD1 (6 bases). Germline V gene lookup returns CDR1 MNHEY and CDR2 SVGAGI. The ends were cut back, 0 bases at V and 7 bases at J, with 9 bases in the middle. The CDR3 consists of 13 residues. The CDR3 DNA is TGTGCCAGCAGTTACTCTTGGACAGATGAAGCTTTCTTT. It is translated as CASSYSWTDEAFF.

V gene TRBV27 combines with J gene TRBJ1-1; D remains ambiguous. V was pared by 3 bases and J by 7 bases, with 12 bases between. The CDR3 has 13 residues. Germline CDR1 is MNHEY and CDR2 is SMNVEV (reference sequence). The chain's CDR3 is CASSFLGRFEAFF. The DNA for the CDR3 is TGTGCCAGCAGTTTTCTCGGACGGTTTGAAGCTTTCTTT.

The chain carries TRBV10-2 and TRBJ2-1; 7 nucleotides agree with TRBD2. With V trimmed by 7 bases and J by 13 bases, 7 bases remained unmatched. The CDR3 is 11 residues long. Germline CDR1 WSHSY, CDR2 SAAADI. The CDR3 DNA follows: TGCGCCAGCAAGGAAGGACTAGTTCAGTTCTTC. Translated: CASKEGLVQFF.

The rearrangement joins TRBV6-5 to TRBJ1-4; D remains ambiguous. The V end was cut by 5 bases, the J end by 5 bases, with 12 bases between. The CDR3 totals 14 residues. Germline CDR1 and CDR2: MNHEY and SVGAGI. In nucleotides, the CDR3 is TGTGCCAGCAGTCCACCCGGCGGGAATGAAAAACTGTTTTTT. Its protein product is CASSPPGGNEKLFF.

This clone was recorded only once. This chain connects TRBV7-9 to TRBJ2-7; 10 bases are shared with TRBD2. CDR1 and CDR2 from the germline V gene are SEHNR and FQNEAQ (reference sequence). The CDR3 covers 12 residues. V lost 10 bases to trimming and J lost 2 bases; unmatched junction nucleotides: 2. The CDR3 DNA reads TGTGCCACCGGACTAGCGGCCTACGAGCAGTACTTC. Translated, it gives CATGLAAYEQYF.

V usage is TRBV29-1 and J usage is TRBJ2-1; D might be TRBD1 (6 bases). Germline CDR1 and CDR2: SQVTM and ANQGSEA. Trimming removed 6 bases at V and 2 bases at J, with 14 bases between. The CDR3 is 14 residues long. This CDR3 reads CSVGPDSAYNEQFF. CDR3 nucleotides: TGCAGCGTCGGCCCGGACAGCGCCTACAATGAGCAGTTCTTC.

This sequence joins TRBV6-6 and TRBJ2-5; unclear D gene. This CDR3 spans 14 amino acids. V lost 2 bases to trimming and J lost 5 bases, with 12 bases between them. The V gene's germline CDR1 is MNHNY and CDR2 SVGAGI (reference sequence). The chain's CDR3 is CASSYRSSFETQYF. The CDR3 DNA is TGTGCCAGCAGTTACAGGAGCAGCTTTGAGACCCAGTACTTC.

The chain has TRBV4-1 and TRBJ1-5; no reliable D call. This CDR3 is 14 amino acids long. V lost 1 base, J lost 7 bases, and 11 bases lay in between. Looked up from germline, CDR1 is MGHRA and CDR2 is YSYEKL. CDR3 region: CASSQGPLKQPQHF. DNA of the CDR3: TGCGCCAGCAGCCAAGGGCCGTTGAAACAGCCCCAGCATTTT.

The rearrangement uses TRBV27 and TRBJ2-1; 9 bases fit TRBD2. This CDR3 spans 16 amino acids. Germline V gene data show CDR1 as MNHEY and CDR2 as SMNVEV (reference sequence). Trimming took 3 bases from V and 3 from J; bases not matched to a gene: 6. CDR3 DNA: TGTGCCAGCAGTTTGTCCGGGACTAGCAGCTACAATGAGCAGTTCTTC. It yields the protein CASSLSGTSSYNEQFF.

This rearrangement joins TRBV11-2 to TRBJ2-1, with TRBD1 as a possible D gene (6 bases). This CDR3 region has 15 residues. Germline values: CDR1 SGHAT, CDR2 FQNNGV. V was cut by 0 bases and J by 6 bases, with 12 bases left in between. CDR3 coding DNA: TGTGCCAGCAGCTTAGATACCCAGGGGTCCAATGAGCAGTTCTTC. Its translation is CASSLDTQGSNEQFF.

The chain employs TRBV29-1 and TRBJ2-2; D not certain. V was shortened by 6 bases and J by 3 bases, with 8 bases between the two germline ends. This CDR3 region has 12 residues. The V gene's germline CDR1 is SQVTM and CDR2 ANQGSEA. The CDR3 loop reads CSVLEHTGELFF. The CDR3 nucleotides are TGCAGCGTCCTGGAACACACCGGGGAGCTGTTTTTT.

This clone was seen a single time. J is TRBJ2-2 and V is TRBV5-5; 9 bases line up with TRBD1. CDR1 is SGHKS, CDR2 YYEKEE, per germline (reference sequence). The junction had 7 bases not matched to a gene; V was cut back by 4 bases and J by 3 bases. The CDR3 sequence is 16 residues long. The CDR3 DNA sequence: TGTGCCAGCAGCCCCGGGACAGGGAGGTACACCGGGGAGCTGTTTTTT. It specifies CASSPGTGRYTGELFF.

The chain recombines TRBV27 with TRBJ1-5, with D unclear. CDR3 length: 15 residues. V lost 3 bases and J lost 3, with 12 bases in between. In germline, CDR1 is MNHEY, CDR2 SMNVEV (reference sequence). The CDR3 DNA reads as TGTGCCAGCAGTTTTATCTCCGAGTACAATCAGCCCCAGCATTTT. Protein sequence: CASSFISEYNQPQHF.

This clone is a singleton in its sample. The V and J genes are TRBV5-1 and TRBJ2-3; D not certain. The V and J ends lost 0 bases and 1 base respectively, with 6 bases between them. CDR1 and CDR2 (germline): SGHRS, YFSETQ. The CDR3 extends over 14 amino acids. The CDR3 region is CASSLDQRTDTQYF. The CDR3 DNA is TGCGCCAGCAGCTTGGATCAACGCACAGATACGCAGTATTTT.

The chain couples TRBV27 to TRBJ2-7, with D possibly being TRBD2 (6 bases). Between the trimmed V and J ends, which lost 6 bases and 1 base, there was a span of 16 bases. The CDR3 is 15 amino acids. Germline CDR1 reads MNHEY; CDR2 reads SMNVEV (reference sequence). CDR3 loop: CASSPLGGISYEQYF. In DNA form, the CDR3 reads TGTGCCAGCAGCCCTTTAGGCGGGATTTCCTACGAGCAGTACTTC.

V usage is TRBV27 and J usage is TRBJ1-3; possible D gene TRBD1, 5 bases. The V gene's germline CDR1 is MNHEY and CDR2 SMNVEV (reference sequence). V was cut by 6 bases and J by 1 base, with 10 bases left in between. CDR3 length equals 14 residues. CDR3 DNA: TGTGCCAGCAGGGCGGCAGGGTCTGGAAACACCATATATTTT. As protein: CASRAAGSGNTIYF.

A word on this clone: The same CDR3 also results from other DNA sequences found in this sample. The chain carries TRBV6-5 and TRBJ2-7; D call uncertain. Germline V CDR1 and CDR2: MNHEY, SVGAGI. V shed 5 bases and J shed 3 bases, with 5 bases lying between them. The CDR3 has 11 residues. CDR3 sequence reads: CASSRNYEQYF. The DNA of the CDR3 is TGTGCCAGCAGTCGAAACTACGAGCAGTACTTC.

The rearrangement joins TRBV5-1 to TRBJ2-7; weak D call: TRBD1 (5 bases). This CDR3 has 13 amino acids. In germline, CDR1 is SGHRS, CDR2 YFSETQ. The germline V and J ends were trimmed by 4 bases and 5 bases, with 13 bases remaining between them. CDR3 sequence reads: CASSQITGNEQYF. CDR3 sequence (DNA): TGCGCCAGCAGCCAAATAACAGGAAACGAGCAGTACTTC.

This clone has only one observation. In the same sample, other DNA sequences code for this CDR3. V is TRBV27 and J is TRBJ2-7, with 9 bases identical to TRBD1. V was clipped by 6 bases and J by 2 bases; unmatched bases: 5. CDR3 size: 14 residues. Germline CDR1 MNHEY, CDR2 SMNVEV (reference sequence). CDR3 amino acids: CASSLGQGTYEQYF. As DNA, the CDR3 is TGTGCCAGCAGCCTGGGACAGGGCACCTACGAGCAGTACTTC.